The TCR beta chain under discussion was sequenced for a study of T cell responses to AZD1222 COVID-19 vaccine. Overall study findings and caveats: Spike-specific TCR breadth and depth rose after two AZD1222 doses. Baseline seropositivity occurred in only a handful of AZD1222 recipients.

Profiling relied on immunoSEQ multiplex PCR, and the TCRdb table lists in-frame clones only, not all of them. Here the sample spans around 130,000 clones, 88% being singletons. This clone was observed once. Its antigen is unidentified. CDR1 SGDLS and CDR2 YYNGEE come from the germline V gene. The V end lost 4 bases, the J end lost 5 bases, and 7 bases lay between the germline ends. The CDR3 is 13 residues long. The chain is built from TRBV9 and TRBJ1-6, with D perhaps TRBD1 (6 bases). Source: peripheral blood, taken on day 0 of MenACWY control vaccination. The TCR sequence derives from an adult in good health. CDR3 DNA: TGTGCCAGCAGCAGGGACAATAATTCACCCCTCCACTTT. Protein: CASSRDNNSPLHF. Together with reference TRBV9 and TRBJ1-6, the CDR3 gives the full variable domain: DSGVTQTPKHLITATGQRVTLRCSPRSGDLSVYWYQQSLDQGLQFLIQYYNGEERAKGNILERFSAQQFPDLHSELNLSSLELGDSALYFCASSRDNNSPLHFGNGTRLTVT.